This T cell receptor beta chain was captured in a study of cytomegalovirus exposure and HLA in healthy donors. Overall study results and limits: In the roughly 130 validation repertoires, a later analysis found that first-cohort TCR clusters tended to co-occur. In vitro assays verified that three CMV-associated chains recognized CMV antigens specifically. Cytomegalovirus-associated TCR beta chains were listed, numbering over 150.

Of note for this clone: Its antigen is not identified.

The repertoire was sequenced with immunoSEQ multiplex PCR; TCRdb's copy has only in-frame clones and lacks some. This sample has approximately 160,000 clones, with 90% to 97% found just once. This clonotype originated in a woman under 30 in good health and CMV-seronegative. Sequencing was done on a sample of PBMCs.

CDR3 DNA sequence: TGCGCCAGCTCCGGGACAGGGAGTATCCACGAGCAGTACTTC. This gives the protein CASSGTGSIHEQYF. The J gene is TRBJ2-7, the V gene TRBV5-1, with 9 bases lining up with TRBD1. The junction had 10 bases not matched to a gene; V was cut back by 7 bases and J by 5 bases. The CDR3 has 14 amino acids. The germline CDR1 and CDR2 sequences are SGHRS and YFSETQ.